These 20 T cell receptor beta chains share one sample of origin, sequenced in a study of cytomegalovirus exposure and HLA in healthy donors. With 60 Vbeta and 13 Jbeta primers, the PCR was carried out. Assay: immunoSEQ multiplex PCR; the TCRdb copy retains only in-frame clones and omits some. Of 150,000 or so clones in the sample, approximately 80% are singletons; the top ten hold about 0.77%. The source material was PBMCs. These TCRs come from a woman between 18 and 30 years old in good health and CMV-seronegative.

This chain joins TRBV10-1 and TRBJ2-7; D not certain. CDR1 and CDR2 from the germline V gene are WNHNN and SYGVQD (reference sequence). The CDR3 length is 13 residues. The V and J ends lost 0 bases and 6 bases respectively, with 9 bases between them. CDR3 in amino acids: CASSESYRVEQYF. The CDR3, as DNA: TGCGCCAGCAGTGAGTCGTATCGGGTCGAGCAGTACTTC.

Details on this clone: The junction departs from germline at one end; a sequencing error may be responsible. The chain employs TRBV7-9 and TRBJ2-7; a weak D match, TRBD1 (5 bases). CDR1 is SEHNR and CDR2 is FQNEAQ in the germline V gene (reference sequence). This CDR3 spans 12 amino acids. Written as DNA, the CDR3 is TGTTCCAGCAGCTTGGAGAAGGGGCTCGAGGATTTC. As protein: CSSSLEKGLEDF.

The CDR3 spells CASSLEPSSSREQYF. DNA of the CDR3: TGTGCCAGCAGCTTAGAGCCTTCGTCAAGCCGCGAGCAGTACTTC. The chain has TRBV11-2 and TRBJ2-7; D gene uncertain. The CDR3 extends over 15 amino acids. V shed 0 bases and J shed 6 bases, with 15 bases lying between them. Germline V gives CDR1 SGHAT, CDR2 FQNNGV.

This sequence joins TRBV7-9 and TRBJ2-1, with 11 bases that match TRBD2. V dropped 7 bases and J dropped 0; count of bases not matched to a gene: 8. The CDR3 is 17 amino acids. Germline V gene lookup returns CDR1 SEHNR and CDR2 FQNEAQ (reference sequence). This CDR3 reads CASTIAGGSISYNEQFF. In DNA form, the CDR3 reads TGTGCCAGCACTATAGCGGGAGGGTCCATCTCCTACAATGAGCAGTTCTTC.

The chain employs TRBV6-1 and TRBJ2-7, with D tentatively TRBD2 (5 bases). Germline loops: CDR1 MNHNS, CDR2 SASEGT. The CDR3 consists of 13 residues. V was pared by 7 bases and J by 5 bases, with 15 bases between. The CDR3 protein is CASIDYGWHEQYF. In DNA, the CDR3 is TGTGCCAGCATCGACTACGGGTGGCACGAGCAGTACTTC.

In nucleotides, the CDR3 is TGTGCCACCAGAAAAGGACTAGCGGGAGGTCAAGATACGCAGTATTTT. This codes for CATRKGLAGGQDTQYF. The J gene is TRBJ2-3, the V gene TRBV15; 14 positions match TRBD2. Germline V gene data show CDR1 as LNHNV and CDR2 as YYDKDF (reference sequence). The V and J ends lost 6 bases and 5 bases, in that order; junction bases with no gene match: 7. CDR3 size: 16 residues.

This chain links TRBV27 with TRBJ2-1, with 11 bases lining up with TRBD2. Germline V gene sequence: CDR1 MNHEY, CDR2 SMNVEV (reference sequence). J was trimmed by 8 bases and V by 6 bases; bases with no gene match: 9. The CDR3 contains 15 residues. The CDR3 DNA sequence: TGTGCCAGCAGCCTCACTAGCGGGGGTTCCCATGAGCAGTTCTTC. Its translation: CASSLTSGGSHEQFF.

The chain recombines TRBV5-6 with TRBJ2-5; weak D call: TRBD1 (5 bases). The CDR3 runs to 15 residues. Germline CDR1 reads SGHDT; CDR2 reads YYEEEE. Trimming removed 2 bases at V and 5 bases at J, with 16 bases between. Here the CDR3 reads CASSFGDSVGETQYF. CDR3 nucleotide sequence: TGTGCCAGCAGCTTCGGTGACAGCGTTGGGGAGACCCAGTACTTC.

The CDR3 nucleotides read TGTGCCAGCTCACCATTAGCGGGAGTTTACAATGAGCAGTTCTTC. Its protein is CASSPLAGVYNEQFF. J is TRBJ2-1 and V is TRBV18; 9 bases match TRBD2. Germline V gene sequence: CDR1 KGHSH, CDR2 LQKENI. Trimming at V came to 2 bases and at J to 4 bases, leaving 3 bases not matched to a gene. This CDR3 contains 15 residues.

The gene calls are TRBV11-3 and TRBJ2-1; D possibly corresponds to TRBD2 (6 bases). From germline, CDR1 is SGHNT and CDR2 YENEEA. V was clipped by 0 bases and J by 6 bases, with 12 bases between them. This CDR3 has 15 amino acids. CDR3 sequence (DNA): TGTGCCAGCAGCTTAGAGACTAGTAGCGTCAATGAGCAGTTCTTC. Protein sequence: CASSLETSSVNEQFF.

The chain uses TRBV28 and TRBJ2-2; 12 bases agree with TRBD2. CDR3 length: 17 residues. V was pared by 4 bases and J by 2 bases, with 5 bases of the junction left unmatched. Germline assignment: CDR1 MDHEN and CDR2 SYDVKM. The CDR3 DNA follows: TGTGCCAGCAGTTCACGGACTAGCGGGGTTAACACCGGGGAGCTGTTTTTT. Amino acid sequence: CASSSRTSGVNTGELFF.

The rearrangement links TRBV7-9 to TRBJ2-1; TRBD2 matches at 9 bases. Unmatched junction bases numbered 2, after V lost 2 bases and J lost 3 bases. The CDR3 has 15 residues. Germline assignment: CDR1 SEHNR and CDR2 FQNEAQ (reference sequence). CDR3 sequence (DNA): TGTGCCAGCAGCTTAAATAGCGGGGGCTACAATGAGCAGTTCTTC. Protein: CASSLNSGGYNEQFF.

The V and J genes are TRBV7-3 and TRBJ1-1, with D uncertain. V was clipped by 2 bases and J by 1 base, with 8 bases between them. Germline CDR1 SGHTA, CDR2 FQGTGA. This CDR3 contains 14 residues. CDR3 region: CASSLGGGNTEAFF. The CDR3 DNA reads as TGTGCCAGCAGCTTAGGCGGTGGGAACACTGAAGCTTTCTTT.

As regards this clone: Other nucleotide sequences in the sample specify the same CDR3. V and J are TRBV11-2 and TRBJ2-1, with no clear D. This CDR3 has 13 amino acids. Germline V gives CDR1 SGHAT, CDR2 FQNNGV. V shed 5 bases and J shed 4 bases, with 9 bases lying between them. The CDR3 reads CASSLNRYNEQFF. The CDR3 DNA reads TGTGCCAGCAGCCTAAACCGGTACAATGAGCAGTTCTTC.

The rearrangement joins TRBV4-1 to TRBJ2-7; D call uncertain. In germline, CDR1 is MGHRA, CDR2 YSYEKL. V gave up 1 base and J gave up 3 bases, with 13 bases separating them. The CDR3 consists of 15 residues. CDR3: CASSQAWWAGYEQYF. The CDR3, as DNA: TGCGCCAGCAGCCAAGCCTGGTGGGCTGGCTACGAGCAGTACTTC.

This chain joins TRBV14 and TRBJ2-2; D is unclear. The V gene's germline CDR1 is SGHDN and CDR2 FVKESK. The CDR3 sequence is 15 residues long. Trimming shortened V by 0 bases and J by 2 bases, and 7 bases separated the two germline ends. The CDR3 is CASSQDGPNTGELFF. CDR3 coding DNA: TGTGCCAGCAGCCAAGATGGGCCCAACACCGGGGAGCTGTTTTTT.

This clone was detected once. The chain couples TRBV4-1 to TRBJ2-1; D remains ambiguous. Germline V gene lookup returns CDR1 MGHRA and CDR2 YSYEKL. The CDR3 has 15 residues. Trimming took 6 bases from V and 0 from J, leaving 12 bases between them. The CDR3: CASRKTPGSYNEQFF. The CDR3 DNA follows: TGCGCCAGCAGGAAAACCCCGGGCTCCTACAATGAGCAGTTCTTC.

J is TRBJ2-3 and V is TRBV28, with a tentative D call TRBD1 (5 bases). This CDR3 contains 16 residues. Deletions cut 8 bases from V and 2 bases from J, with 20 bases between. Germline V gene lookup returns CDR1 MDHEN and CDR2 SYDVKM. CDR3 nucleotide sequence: TGTGCCAGCTTCAATGGGGCGAACCTCATCACAGATACGCAGTATTTT. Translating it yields CASFNGANLITDTQYF. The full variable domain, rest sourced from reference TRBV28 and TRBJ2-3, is DVKVTQSSRYLVKRTGEKVFLECVQDMDHENMFWYRQDPGLGLRLIYFSYDVKMKEKGDIPEGYSVSREKKERFSLILESASTNQTSMYLCASFNGANLITDTQYFGPGTRLTVL.

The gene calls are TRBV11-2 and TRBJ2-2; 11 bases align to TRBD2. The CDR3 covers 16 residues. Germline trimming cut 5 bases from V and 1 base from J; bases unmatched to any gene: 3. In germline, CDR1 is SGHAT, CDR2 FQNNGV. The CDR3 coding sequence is TGTGCCAGCAGCACCGGGACTAGCGGGAACACCGGGGAGCTGTTTTTT. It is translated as CASSTGTSGNTGELFF.

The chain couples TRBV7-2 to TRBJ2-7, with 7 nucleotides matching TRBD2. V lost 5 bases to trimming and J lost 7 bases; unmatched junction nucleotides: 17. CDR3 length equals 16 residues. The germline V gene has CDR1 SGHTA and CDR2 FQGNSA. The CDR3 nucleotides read TGTGCCAGCAGCCCGACCCTCGGGAGGCACCCGCGTGAGCAGTACTTC. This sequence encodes CASSPTLGRHPREQYF.